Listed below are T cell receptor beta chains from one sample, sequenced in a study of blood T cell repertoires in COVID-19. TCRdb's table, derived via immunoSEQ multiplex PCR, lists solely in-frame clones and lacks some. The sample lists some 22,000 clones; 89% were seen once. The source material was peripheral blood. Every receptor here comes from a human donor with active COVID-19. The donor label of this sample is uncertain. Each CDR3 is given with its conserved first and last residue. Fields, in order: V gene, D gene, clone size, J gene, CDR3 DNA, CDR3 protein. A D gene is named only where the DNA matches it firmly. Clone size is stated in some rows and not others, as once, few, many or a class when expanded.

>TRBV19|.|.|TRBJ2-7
TGTGCCACCGCCGGCGGCGTGATGGGTCACGAGCAGTACTTC
CATAGGVMGHEQYF
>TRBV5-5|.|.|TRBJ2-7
TGTGCCAGCAGCTTGGAGTTCCTTCAGGGTTTGTACTTC
CASSLEFLQGLYF
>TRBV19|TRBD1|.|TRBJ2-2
TGTGCCAGTAGTATTCTGGGACAGGGCCGTTCAAGGTCGGACACCGGGGAGCTGTTTTTT
CASSILGQGRSRSDTGELFF
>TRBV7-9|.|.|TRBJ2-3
TGTGCCAGCAGCATACAAAACACAGATACGCAGTATTTT
CASSIQNTDTQYF
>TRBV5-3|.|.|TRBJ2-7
TGTGCCAGACATGGGGCGGCGATAGGACAGTACTTC
CARHGAAIGQYF
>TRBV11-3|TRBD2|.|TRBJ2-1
TGTGCCAGCAGCTTTGGGGCGGCTAGCGGACTTCACAATGAGCAGTTCTTC
CASSFGAASGLHNEQFF
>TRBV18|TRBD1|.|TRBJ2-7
TGTGCCAGCTCACTGGGGACAGGAGAAGACTACGAGCAGTACTTC
CASSLGTGEDYEQYF
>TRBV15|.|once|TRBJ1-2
TGTGCCACCAGCAGAGTTGGGACCGGGGGAGAAGGCTACACCTTC
CATSRVGTGGEGYTF
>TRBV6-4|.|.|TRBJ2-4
TGTGCCAGCAGTGATTACCCGACCAGAGGGGCCAAAAACATTCAGTACTTC
CASSDYPTRGAKNIQYF
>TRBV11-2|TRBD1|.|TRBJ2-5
TGTGCCAGCAGCTTAGGATGGGACAGGGTCCAAGAGACCCAGTACTTC
CASSLGWDRVQETQYF
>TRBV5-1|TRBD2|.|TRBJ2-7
TGCGCCAGCAGCTTGCTCAGCGGGGGGCACTACGAGCAGTACTTC
CASSLLSGGHYEQYF
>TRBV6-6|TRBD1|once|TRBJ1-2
TGTGCCAGCAGATACGGACAGGGGGGTGGCTACACCTTC
CASRYGQGGGYTF
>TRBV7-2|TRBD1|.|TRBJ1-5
TGTGCCAGCAGCCCCGGACAGGGAGGGCGACAGCCCCAGCATTTT
CASSPGQGGRQPQHF
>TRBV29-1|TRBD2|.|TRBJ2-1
TGCAGCGTTGATGGACTAGCAGGCTTGGGATTCCTTGATGAGCAGTTCTTC
CSVDGLAGLGFLDEQFF
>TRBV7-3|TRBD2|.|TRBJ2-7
TGTGCAAAGCCGGGACTAGCTGGACGGTCCTACGAGCAGTACTTC
CAKPGLAGRSYEQYF
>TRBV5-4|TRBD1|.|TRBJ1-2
TGTGCCAGCAGACAAACAGGGGGCCGTGGCTACACCTTC
CASRQTGGRGYTF
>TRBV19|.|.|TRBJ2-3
TGTGCCTCAGGGCTCGGAGATACGCAGTATTTT
CASGLGDTQYF
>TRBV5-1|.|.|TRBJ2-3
TGCGCCAGCTGGGCCGAGGCCGGGGAAGATACGCAGTATTTT
CASWAEAGEDTQYF
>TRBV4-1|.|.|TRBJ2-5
TGCGCCAGCAGCCAAGACGGAGGGGGCGCCAGCAAGACCCAGTACTTC
CASSQDGGGASKTQYF
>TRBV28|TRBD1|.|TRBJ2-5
TGTGCCAGCAGTGGGACAGGGGGGTCGGAGACCCAGTACTTC
CASSGTGGSETQYF
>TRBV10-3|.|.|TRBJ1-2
TGTGCCATCAAGGAGGGATCTAACTATGGCTACACCTTC
CAIKEGSNYGYTF
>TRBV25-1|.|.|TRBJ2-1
TGTGCCAGCAGGGACAGTTCCTACAATGAGCAGTTCTTC
CASRDSSYNEQFF
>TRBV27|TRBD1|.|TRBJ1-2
TGTGCCAGCAGTACCACGACAGGGAGCTATGGCTACACCTTC
CASSTTTGSYGYTF
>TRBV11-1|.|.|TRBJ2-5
TGTGCCAGCAGCTCACGGCGGGACTCTAAGAGGGAGACCCAGTACTTC
CASSSRRDSKRETQYF
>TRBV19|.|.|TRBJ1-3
TGTGCCAGTAGTATTGCTGCCATGGGGCCTGGAAACACCATATATTTT
CASSIAAMGPGNTIYF
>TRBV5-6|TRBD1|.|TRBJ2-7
TGTGCCAGCAGCTTGGGGACAGGGCAAGCCTACGAGCAGTACTTC
CASSLGTGQAYEQYF
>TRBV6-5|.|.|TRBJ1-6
TGTGCCAGCAGTTTCCTGGGAGGGTCTAATTCACCCCTCCACTTT
CASSFLGGSNSPLHF
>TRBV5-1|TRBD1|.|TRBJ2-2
TGCGCCAGCAGCTGGGGACAGGAGACAAACACCGGGGAGCTGTTTTTT
CASSWGQETNTGELFF
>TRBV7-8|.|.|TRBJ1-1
TGTGCCAGCAGCTTAGGCAGATTGAACACTGAAGCTTTCTTT
CASSLGRLNTEAFF
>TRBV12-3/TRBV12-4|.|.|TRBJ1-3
TGTGCCAGCAGTTTATCCAGTGGAAACACCATATATTTT
CASSLSSGNTIYF
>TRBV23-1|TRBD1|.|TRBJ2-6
TGCGCCAGCAGTCAATCCCAACCCGACAGGGGTCACCCCTCTGGGGCCAACGTCCTGACTTTC
CASSQSQPDRGHPSGANVLTF
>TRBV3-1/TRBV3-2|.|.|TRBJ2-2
TGTGCCAGCAGCCCAGTAGCCAGCGTCACCGGGGAGCTGTTTTTT
CASSPVASVTGELFF
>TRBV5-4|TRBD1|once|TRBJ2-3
TGTGCCAGCAGCGGTGGGACAGGGCAAGATACGCAGTATTTT
CASSGGTGQDTQYF
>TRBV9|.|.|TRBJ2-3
TGTGCCAGCAGCGTAGCAAGCGCCCTCACAGATACGCAGTATTTT
CASSVASALTDTQYF
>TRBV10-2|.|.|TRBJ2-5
TGCGCCAGCAGTGAGCTTGAGACCCAGTACTTC
CASSELETQYF
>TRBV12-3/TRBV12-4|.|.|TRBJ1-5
TGTGCCAGCAGTTGGGGAGGGCAGCCCCAGCATTTT
CASSWGGQPQHF
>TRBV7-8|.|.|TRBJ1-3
TGTGCCAGCTCCCAAGCGGTGGGAAACACCATATATTTT
CASSQAVGNTIYF
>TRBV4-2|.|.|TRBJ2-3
TGTGCCAGCAGCCAAGATCCCAGGGAAGATACGCAGTATTTT
CASSQDPREDTQYF
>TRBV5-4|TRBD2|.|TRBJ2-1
TGTGCCAGCAGCCGGGGGGGATACAATGAGCAGTTCTTC
CASSRGGYNEQFF
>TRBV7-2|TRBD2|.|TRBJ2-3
TGTGCCAGCAGCTTAGTTGCGGGAGGAGGGGTAGCAGATACGCAGTATTTT
CASSLVAGGGVADTQYF
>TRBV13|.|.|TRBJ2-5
TGTGCCAGCAGCTTAGGCTTCAGACAGAGGCACCAAGAGACCCAGTACTTC
CASSLGFRQRHQETQYF